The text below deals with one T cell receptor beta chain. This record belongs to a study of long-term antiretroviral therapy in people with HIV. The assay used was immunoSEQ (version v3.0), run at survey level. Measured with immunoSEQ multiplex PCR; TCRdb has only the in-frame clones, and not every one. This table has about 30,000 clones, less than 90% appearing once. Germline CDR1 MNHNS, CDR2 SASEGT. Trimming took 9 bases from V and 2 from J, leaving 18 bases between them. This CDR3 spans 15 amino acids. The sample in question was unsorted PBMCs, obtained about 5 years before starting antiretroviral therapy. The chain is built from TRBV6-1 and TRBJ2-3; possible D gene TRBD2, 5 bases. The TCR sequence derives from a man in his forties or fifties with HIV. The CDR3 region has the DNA TGTGCCAGTACTCTCCGGGATCCTGCCACAGATACGCAGTATTTT. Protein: CASTLRDPATDTQYF.